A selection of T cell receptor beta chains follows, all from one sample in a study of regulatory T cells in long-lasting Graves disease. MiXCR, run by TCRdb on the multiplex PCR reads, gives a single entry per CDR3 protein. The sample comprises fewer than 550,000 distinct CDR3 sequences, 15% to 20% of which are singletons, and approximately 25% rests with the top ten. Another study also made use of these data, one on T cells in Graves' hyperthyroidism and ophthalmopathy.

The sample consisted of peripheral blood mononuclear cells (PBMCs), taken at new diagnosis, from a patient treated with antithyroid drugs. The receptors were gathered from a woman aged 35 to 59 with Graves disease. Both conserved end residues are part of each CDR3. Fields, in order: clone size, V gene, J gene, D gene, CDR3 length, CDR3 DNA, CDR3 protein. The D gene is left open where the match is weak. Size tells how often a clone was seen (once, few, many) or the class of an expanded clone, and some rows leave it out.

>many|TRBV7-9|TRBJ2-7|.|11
TGTGCCAGCAGCTCCCTAATCGAGCAGTACTTC
CASSSLIEQYF
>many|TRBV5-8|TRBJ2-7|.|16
TGTGCCTCCGCGGGGGAAGTGCTAGGACAGGCCTACGAGCAGTACTTC
CASAGEVLGQAYEQYF
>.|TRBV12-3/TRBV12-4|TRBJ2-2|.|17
TGTGCCAGCAGTTTCCCCCGGACGGCCCAGGGGATCGGGGAGCTGTTTTTT
CASSFPRTAQGIGELFF
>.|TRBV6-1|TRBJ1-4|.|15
TGTGCCAGCAGTCTCAATCCCGGAGGTGGTGAAAAACTGTTTTTT
CASSLNPGGGEKLFF
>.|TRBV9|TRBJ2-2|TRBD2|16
TGTGCCAGCAGCGTAGGACTAGCGGCGAACACCGGGGAGCTGTTTTTT
CASSVGLAANTGELFF
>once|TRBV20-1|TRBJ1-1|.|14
TGCAGTGCTGGCCGCGGCAGTGAGGTAACTGAAGCTTTCTTT
CSAGRGSEVTEAFF
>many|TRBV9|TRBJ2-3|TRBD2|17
TGTGCCAGCAGCGTAGTGGCTAGCGGGACTAGCACAGATACGCAGTATTTT
CASSVVASGTSTDTQYF
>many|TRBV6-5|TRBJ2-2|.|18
TGTGCCAGCAGTTACTCTTTGGCGACAGGACTGAACACCGGGGAGCTGTTTTTT
CASSYSLATGLNTGELFF
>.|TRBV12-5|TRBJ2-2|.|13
TGTGCTAGTGGGGGGTGGTACACCGGGGAGCTGTTTTTT
CASGGWYTGELFF
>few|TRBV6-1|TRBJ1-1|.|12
TGTGCCAGCAGCCCTAATGTGGGTGAAGCTTTCTTT
CASSPNVGEAFF
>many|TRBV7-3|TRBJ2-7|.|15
TGTGCCAGCAGCTTAATGGCGGATCAGCGCTACGAGCAGTACTTC
CASSLMADQRYEQYF
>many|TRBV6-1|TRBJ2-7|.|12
TGTGCCAGCAGTGATCAGGTTTACGAGCAGTACTTC
CASSDQVYEQYF
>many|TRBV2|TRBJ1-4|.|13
TGTGCCAGCAGTGAAACGGGAAATGAAAAACTGTTTTTT
CASSETGNEKLFF
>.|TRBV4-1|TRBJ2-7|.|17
TGCGCCAGCAGCCAGGAGCACGAGGAAGCTGGACCCTACGAGCAGTACTTC
CASSQEHEEAGPYEQYF
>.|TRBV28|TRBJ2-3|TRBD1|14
TGTGCCAGCAGTGAGAGGGGGCCCACAGATACGCAGTATTTT
CASSERGPTDTQYF
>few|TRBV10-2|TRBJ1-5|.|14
TGCGCCAGCAGTGAAGGCAATAGCAATCAGCCCCAGCATTTT
CASSEGNSNQPQHF
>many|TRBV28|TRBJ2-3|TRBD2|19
TGTGCCAGCGCTGGGACTAGGATAGCAGCGGGGGCAAGCACAGATACGCAGTATTTT
CASAGTRIAAGASTDTQYF
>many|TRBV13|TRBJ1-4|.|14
TGTGCCAGCAGCTTAGGGCGATTAGAGGAAAAACTGTTTTTT
CASSLGRLEEKLFF
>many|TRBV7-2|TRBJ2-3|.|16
TGTGCCAGCAGCTCTTCAGGGAGAGGAAGCACAGATACGCAGTATTTT
CASSSSGRGSTDTQYF
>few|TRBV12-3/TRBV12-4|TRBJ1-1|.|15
TGTGCCAGCAGCCCCAATTTGGGGGGGAAAGGGGAAGCTTTCTTT
CASSPNLGGKGEAFF
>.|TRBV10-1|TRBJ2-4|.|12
TGCGCCAGCAGTGCGGGACCGGGACATCAGTACTTC
CASSAGPGHQYF
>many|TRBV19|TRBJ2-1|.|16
TGTGCCAGTACCCCTTTATCTTCCGGTCTTTTACATGAGCAGTTCTTC
CASTPLSSGLLHEQFF
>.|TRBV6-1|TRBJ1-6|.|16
TGTGCCAGCAGTGAAGTGGGGGTTTCGGGTAATTCACCCCTCCACTTT
CASSEVGVSGNSPLHF
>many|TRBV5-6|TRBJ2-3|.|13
TGTGCCAGCAGCTTAACGACCACAGATACGCAGTATTTT
CASSLTTTDTQYF
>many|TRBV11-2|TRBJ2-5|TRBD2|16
TGTGCCAGCAGCTTACGGCGGGGGGCCCGGGAAGAGACCCAGTACTTC
CASSLRRGAREETQYF
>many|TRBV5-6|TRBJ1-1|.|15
TGTGCCAGCACGTCAGCCGACAGGCGTGACACTGAAGCTTTCTTT
CASTSADRRDTEAFF
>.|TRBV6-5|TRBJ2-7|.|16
TGTGCCAGCAGTTCCGCCTATCCGGGCGATTCCTACGAGCAGTACTTC
CASSSAYPGDSYEQYF
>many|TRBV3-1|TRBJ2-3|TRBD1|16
TGTGCCAGCAGCCGAGGGGACAGTACTAGCACAGATACGCAGTATTTT
CASSRGDSTSTDTQYF
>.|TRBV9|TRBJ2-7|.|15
TGTGCCAGCAGCGTAGGGGTAGAAGAGTCGTACGAGCAGTACTTC
CASSVGVEESYEQYF
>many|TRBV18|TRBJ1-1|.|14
TGTGCCAGCTCACCAATGCAGGGTAACACTGAAGCTTTCTTT
CASSPMQGNTEAFF
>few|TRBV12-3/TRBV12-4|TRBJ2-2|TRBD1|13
TGTGCCATGTCAGGGACAGGGGGTAGGGAGCTGTTTTTT
CAMSGTGGRELFF
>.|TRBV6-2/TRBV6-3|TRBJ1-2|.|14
TGTGCCAGCAGTTACATCAGGGAGGGCTCTGGCTACACCTTC
CASSYIREGSGYTF
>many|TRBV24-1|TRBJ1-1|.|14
TGTGCCACCAGACCACGAGGAGGGGTCACTGAAGCTTTCTTT
CATRPRGGVTEAFF